These T cell receptor beta chains were read from a single sample in a study of T cell repertoires in cytomegalovirus infection. Their recognized antigens are unknown. TCRdb reprocessed the reads with MiXCR, giving one entry per CDR3 protein. The table records 700,000 to 900,000 distinct CDR3 sequences, under 35% of them present only once. The sequenced sample was cultured CD8+ T cells from PBMCs, obtained from culture after CMV antigen stimulation. All receptors derive from a human donor in good health (CMV status not recorded). Some clones in this sample may be carry-over from other donors' samples. Each CDR3 is given with its conserved first and last residue. D genes are given only for firm matches. Some rows have no size entry. The others give once, few or many, or a class for an expanded clone.

>19|TRBJ2-3|.|TRBV3-1|TRBD2
TGTGCCAGCAGCCAAGAAATTTCCCAGCGGGGGGGCCCCCCAGATACGCAGTATTTT
CASSQEISQRGGPPDTQYF
>15|TRBJ1-6|.|TRBV6-2/TRBV6-3|.
TGTGCCAGCAGCTCCGGGACGGCTTATAATTCACCCCTCCACTTT
CASSSGTAYNSPLHF
>15|TRBJ1-1|.|TRBV5-4|.
TGTGCCAGCAGCTTGGGGCAGGGGAGAGTCACTGAAGCTTTCTTT
CASSLGQGRVTEAFF
>10|TRBJ2-2|.|TRBV29-1|.
TGCAGCGTTGAATCCGGGGAGCTGTTTTTT
CSVESGELFF
>12|TRBJ1-1|.|TRBV12-3/TRBV12-4|TRBD1
TGTGCCAGCAGTTTAAATACAGGGGCCGCTTTCTTT
CASSLNTGAAFF
>18|TRBJ2-2|few|TRBV28|.
TGTGCCAGCAGTTTAGGGCTTGGGGGGACAGAATTCACCGGGGAGCTGTTTTTT
CASSLGLGGTEFTGELFF
>13|TRBJ1-2|many|TRBV27|TRBD1
TGTGCCAGCAGTGACAGGGGAAAGGATGGCTACACCTTC
CASSDRGKDGYTF
>16|TRBJ2-7|.|TRBV20-1|.
TGCAGTGCTAGAGATCTATACAGGTCCAACTCCTACGAGCAGTACTTC
CSARDLYRSNSYEQYF
>18|TRBJ1-3|.|TRBV4-3|.
TGCGCCAGCAGCCAAGAGGGGAGGGGGTTTAGGTCTGGAAACACCATATATTTT
CASSQEGRGFRSGNTIYF
>15|TRBJ2-5|many|TRBV7-2|.
TGTGCCAGCAGCTTTCTACCGGGGTACCAAGAGACCCAGTACTTC
CASSFLPGYQETQYF
>14|TRBJ1-1|many|TRBV12-3/TRBV12-4|TRBD1
TGTGCCAGCAGCCCGGACAGGGGGAACACTGAAGCTTTCTTT
CASSPDRGNTEAFF
>17|TRBJ2-7|.|TRBV4-1|TRBD2
TGCGCCAGCAGCCAAGAACGATATGGGGGGGTTTCAGACGAGCAGTACTTC
CASSQERYGGVSDEQYF
>12|TRBJ1-2|.|TRBV28|.
TGTGCCAGCAGTTTCGAGGGTGATGGCTACACCTTC
CASSFEGDGYTF
>14|TRBJ1-2|.|TRBV7-6|.
TGTGCGAGCAGCCAGGGGAACGGGGACTATGGCTACACCTTC
CASSQGNGDYGYTF
>15|TRBJ2-1|many|TRBV7-6|.
TGTGCCAGCAGCCAAGACGGGGGCTCCTACAATGAGCAGTTCTTC
CASSQDGGSYNEQFF
>15|TRBJ1-2|.|TRBV7-1|.
TGTGCCAGCAGCCCTGAGGGAACCCCTAACTATGGCTACACCTTC
CASSPEGTPNYGYTF
>13|TRBJ1-2|.|TRBV7-6|TRBD1
TGTGCCAGCAGCTTAAACGGACAGGAAGGCTACACCTTC
CASSLNGQEGYTF
>14|TRBJ1-5|.|TRBV27|.
TGTGCCAGCAGACCCAAGGGGGGCAATCAGCCCCAGCATTTT
CASRPKGGNQPQHF
>14|TRBJ2-3|.|TRBV6-5|.
TGTGCCAGCAGTTACTCAGGAAGTTTGGATACGCAGTATTTT
CASSYSGSLDTQYF
>15|TRBJ1-6|.|TRBV15|.
TGTGCCACCAGCGGGTTGCGAGCCGATAATCCACCCCTCCACTTT
CATSGLRADNPPLHF
>15|TRBJ1-2|once|TRBV9|.
TGTGCCAGCAGCGGCAAACAGGGCCACCAGGATGGCTACACCTTC
CASSGKQGHQDGYTF
>12|TRBJ1-1|.|TRBV10-3|.
TGTGCCATCAGCGGGGGGAACACTGAAGCTTTCTTT
CAISGGNTEAFF
>17|TRBJ2-3|.|TRBV6-6|.
TGTGCCAGCAGGGCTATCCGGGACCCAGGCCCCTCAGATACGCAGTATTTT
CASRAIRDPGPSDTQYF
>14|TRBJ1-5|few|TRBV19|.
TGTGCCAGTAGTCCTGCGGTTAGCAATCAGCCCCAGCATTTT
CASSPAVSNQPQHF
>14|TRBJ2-7|.|TRBV7-9|TRBD1
TGTGCCAGCAGCGGGGGACAGGGGAGGTACGAGCAGTACTTC
CASSGGQGRYEQYF
>12|TRBJ2-1|many|TRBV7-9|.
TGTGCCAGCAGCTTAGATGGCAATGAGCAGTTCTTC
CASSLDGNEQFF
>15|TRBJ1-5|many|TRBV27|.
TGTGCCAGCAGTCAGGTTCAGGGTAGCAATCAGCCCCAGCATTTT
CASSQVQGSNQPQHF
>15|TRBJ1-4|many|TRBV7-2|.
TGTGCCAGCAGCCCAAGACAGAAAACTAATGAAAAACTGTTTTTT
CASSPRQKTNEKLFF
>16|TRBJ1-2|.|TRBV20-1|.
TGCAGTGCTCCCGGAGGGCGCGGCCCCGGGGCCTATGGCTACACCTTC
CSAPGGRGPGAYGYTF
>15|TRBJ1-2|.|TRBV10-2|.
TGCGCCAGCAGTGAGCCGGAGGTGTTGGACTATGGCTACACCTTC
CASSEPEVLDYGYTF
>14|TRBJ2-3|.|TRBV27|TRBD2
TGTGCCAGCAGGTGGACTAGTTCCACAGATACGCAGTATTTT
CASRWTSSTDTQYF
>16|TRBJ1-2|.|TRBV6-6|.
TGTGCCAGCAGTTACTCTCACAGGGAGAAAATGTATGGCTACACCTTC
CASSYSHREKMYGYTF
>14|TRBJ2-1|.|TRBV4-2|TRBD2
TGTGCCAGCAGAGGGCTAGCGGGGGGAGATGAGCAGTTCTTC
CASRGLAGGDEQFF
>13|TRBJ2-4|few|TRBV27|.
TGTGCCAGCAGTTTATCGTCCAAAAACATTCAGTACTTC
CASSLSSKNIQYF
>15|TRBJ2-2|few|TRBV6-1|.
TGTGCCAGCCCTGACAGACCCGCGAACACCGGGGAGCTGTTTTTT
CASPDRPANTGELFF
>16|TRBJ2-3|.|TRBV6-2/TRBV6-3|.
TGTGCCAGCAGTCTCCTCCCCAAGGGGGGTACAGATACGCAGTATTTT
CASSLLPKGGTDTQYF
>14|TRBJ2-3|.|TRBV27|TRBD1
TGTGCCAGCAGACCGGGACAGACCACAGATACGCAGTATTTT
CASRPGQTTDTQYF
>16|TRBJ1-1|.|TRBV10-2|TRBD1
TGCGCCAGCATCCCCCATGGGACAGAGGCTAACACTGAAGCTTTCTTT
CASIPHGTEANTEAFF
>16|TRBJ2-1|many|TRBV7-6|TRBD1
TGTGCCAGCAGCGCGGGCCCTTCAGGGGGATTAAATGAGCAGTTCTTC
CASSAGPSGGLNEQFF
>17|TRBJ1-2|.|TRBV2|TRBD1
TGTGCCAGCACCCCCGGACAGGGCACATCATTCGTTTATGGCTACACCTTC
CASTPGQGTSFVYGYTF
>15|TRBJ1-1|.|TRBV4-1|.
TGCGCCAGCAGCCAAGATGATGTGGGGGACACTGAAGCTTTCTTT
CASSQDDVGDTEAFF
>15|TRBJ1-1|many|TRBV7-2|TRBD1
TGTGCCAGCAGCCCGTGGACAGGGGAGAACACTGAAGCTTTCTTT
CASSPWTGENTEAFF
>15|TRBJ2-2|.|TRBV7-6|.
TGTGCCAGCAGCCCTAGGTTGGGGCCCACCGGGGAGCTGTTTTTT
CASSPRLGPTGELFF
>16|TRBJ2-1|many|TRBV7-9|.
TGTGCCAGCAGCCCCCGACAGGAGAGCTCCTACAATGAGCAGTTCTTC
CASSPRQESSYNEQFF
>15|TRBJ2-1|.|TRBV12-3/TRBV12-4|.
TGTGCCAGCCTATACAGACTAAGATCCTACAATGAGCAGTTCTTC
CASLYRLRSYNEQFF
>17|TRBJ2-5|many|TRBV7-2|TRBD2
TGTGCCAGCAGCGCCGGACTAGCGGGGGGGGTCTACGAGACCCAGTACTTC
CASSAGLAGGVYETQYF
>15|TRBJ1-2|.|TRBV7-8|.
TGTGCCAGCAGCCTCAAGTCGTTAGCTAACTATGGCTACACCTTC
CASSLKSLANYGYTF
>14|TRBJ2-5|.|TRBV27|TRBD2
TGTGCCAGCAGTCCAATAGCGGGCCAAGAGACCCAGTACTTC
CASSPIAGQETQYF
>15|TRBJ1-5|.|TRBV20-1|.
TGCAGTGCTAGAGAAGATGAACAGGGAGGACAGCCCCAGCATTTT
CSAREDEQGGQPQHF
>15|TRBJ1-2|.|TRBV7-3|TRBD1
TGTGCCAGCAGCTCTCTCGAACAGGGGCAGTATGGCTACACCTTC
CASSSLEQGQYGYTF